This paragraph covers one T cell receptor beta chain sequence. Its antigen remains unknown. This could be a read error, since a much larger clone is one nucleotide away. In the same sample, other DNA sequences code for this CDR3. This sample is drawn from a study of beta chain features in type 1 diabetes. Study at large: Cell yields, gender and age were comparable in patients and healthy donors. Study-level points and caveats: cDNA-based reads could over-represent cells with high TCR expression. There was a moderate but significant shortening of TCRB CDR3s in all four CD4+ subsets of Type 1 diabetes patients. Patients showed naive, central memory and Treg TCRB repertoires that appeared more similar than those of healthy donors.

This CDR3 has 12 residues. Germline CDR1 and CDR2: SEHNR and FQNEAQ (reference sequence). V was clipped by 4 bases and J by 4 bases, with 7 bases between them. Of the isolated RNA, all was reverse transcribed, and so the sequenced material was expressed TCRB transcripts. TCRdb keeps only in-frame clones here, not all; method: immunoSEQ multiplex PCR. This table has roughly 300,000 clones, about a tenth appearing once. CD45RO/CCR7/CD25/CD127/CD95/CD27 sorting isolated CD4+ naive, central memory, regulatory and stem cell-like memory cells. The chain employs TRBV7-9 and TRBJ1-2, with D maybe TRBD1 (5 bases). The TCR was taken from a man aged 30 to 45 with type 1 diabetes. Sequenced material: central memory CD4+ T cells from blood. The CDR3 sequence is CASSSQGYGYTF. The CDR3 DNA reads as TGTGCCAGCAGCTCGCAGGGCTATGGCTACACCTTC.